This note documents a single T cell receptor beta chain sequence. The entry originates in a study of blood T cell repertoires in COVID-19. Study-wide context: Samples representing acute and convalescent COVID-19 were sourced from the United States, Italy and Spain. The analysed material was cDNA or gDNA that came from T cells, B-cell-depleted T cells, or PBMCs.

This CDR3 spans 13 amino acids. The V segment lost 5 bases and the J segment 6 bases; nucleotides outside the gene matches: 2. Germline values: CDR1 SNHLY, CDR2 FYNNEI. The protocol was immunoSEQ multiplex PCR, while the TCRdb copy is restricted to in-frame clones and leaves out a portion. The table lists roughly 70,000 clones, around 87% of them singletons. The chain has TRBV2 and TRBJ2-3, with 10 bases aligning to TRBD2. The sequencing input was peripheral blood. The sequence derives from a woman older than 75 with active or convalescent COVID-19. CDR3 coding DNA: TGTGCCAGCAGTACGACTAGCGGGGATACGCAGTATTTT. Translating gives CASSTTSGDTQYF. Looking up the rest from reference TRBV2 and TRBJ2-3 gives the full variable domain: EPEVTQTPSHQVTQMGQEVILRCVPISNHLYFYWYRQILGQKVEFLVSFYNNEISEKSEIFDDQFSVERPDGSNFTLKIRSTKLEDSAMYFCASSTTSGDTQYFGPGTRLTVL.